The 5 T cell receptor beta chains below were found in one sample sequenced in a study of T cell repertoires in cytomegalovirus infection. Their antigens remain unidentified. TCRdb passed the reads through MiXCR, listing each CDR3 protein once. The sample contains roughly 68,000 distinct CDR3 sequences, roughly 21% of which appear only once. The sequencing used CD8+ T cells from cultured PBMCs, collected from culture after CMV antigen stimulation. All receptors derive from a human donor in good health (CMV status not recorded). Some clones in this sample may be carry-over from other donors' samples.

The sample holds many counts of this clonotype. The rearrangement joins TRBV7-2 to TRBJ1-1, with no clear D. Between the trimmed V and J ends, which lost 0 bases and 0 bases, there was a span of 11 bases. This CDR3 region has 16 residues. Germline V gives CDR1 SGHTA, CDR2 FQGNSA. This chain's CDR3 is CASSLALEGLNTEAFF. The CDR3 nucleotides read TGTGCCAGCAGCTTAGCGCTTGAAGGACTGAACACTGAAGCTTTCTTT.

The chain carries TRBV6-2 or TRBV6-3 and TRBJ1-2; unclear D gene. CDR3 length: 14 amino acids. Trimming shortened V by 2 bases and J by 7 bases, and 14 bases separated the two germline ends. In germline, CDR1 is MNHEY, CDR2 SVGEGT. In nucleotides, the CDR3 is TGTGCCAGCAGTTACCCGGACGATACGAGTGGCTACACCTTC. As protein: CASSYPDDTSGYTF.

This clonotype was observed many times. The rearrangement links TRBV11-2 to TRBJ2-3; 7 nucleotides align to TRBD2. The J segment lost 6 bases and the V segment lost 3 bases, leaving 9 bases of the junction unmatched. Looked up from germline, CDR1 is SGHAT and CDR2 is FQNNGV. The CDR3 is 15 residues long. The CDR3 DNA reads TGTGCCAGCAGCTTCGGGACTACCCTTGGGGATACGCAGTATTTT. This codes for CASSFGTTLGDTQYF.

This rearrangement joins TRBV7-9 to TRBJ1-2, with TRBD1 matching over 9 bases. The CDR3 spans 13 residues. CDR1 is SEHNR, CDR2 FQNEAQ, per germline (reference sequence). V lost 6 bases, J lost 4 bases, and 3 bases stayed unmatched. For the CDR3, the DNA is TGTGCCAGCAGTACGACAGGGGGCTATGGCTACACCTTC. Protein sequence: CASSTTGGYGYTF.

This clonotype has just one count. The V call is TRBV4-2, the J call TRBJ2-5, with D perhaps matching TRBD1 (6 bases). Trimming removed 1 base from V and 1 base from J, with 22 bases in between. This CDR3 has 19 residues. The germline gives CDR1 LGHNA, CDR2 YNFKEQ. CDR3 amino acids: CASSQVIHQRDNPQETQYF. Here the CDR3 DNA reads TGTGCCAGCAGCCAAGTAATTCATCAACGGGACAACCCCCAAGAGACCCAGTACTTC.